Each of the 16 T cell receptor beta chains below was sequenced from the same sample in a study of blood T cell repertoires in COVID-19. Produced via immunoSEQ multiplex PCR; TCRdb's table is partial and in-frame only. The data contain about 72,000 clones, roughly 87% of them singletons. Input material: peripheral blood. The source is a human donor in a cohort sampled during active COVID-19.

The rearrangement joins TRBV2 to TRBJ2-7, with D unresolved. The V end was cut by 6 bases, the J end by 2 bases, with 8 bases between. The CDR3 runs 12 residues. Germline CDR1 and CDR2: SNHLY and FYNNEI. CDR3 nucleotide sequence: TGTGCCAGCAGAACATTTACCTACGAGCAGTACTTC. Protein product: CASRTFTYEQYF.

This sequence joins TRBV18 and TRBJ1-5; the D gene is possibly TRBD1 (5 bases). This CDR3 is 12 amino acids long. Trimming cost V 6 bases and J 7 bases, with 10 bases left between them. Germline V CDR1 and CDR2: KGHSH, LQKENI. CDR3 loop: CASSPTGQPQHF. CDR3 DNA sequence: TGTGCCAGCTCGCCCACAGGACAGCCCCAGCATTTT.

This chain uses TRBV5-1 with TRBJ1-6; 9 bases are a match to TRBD1. CDR3 size: 14 residues. CDR1 and CDR2 from the germline V gene are SGHRS and YFSETQ. J gave up 13 bases and V 3 bases, and 8 bases lay outside the gene matches. CDR3 DNA sequence: TGCGCCAGCAGCTGGGGGGGACAGGGTCAGCCCCTCCACTTT. As protein: CASSWGGQGQPLHF.

The genes are TRBV2 and TRBJ2-2, with D maybe TRBD1 (6 bases). CDR1 SNHLY and CDR2 FYNNEI come from the germline V gene. This CDR3 region has 15 residues. V lost 5 bases and J 3 bases, leaving 13 bases between the germline ends. The DNA for the CDR3 is TGTGCCAGCAGTTATCAGGGGACGGACACCGGGGAGCTGTTTTTT. Translated: CASSYQGTDTGELFF. Variable domain in full (rest from reference TRBV2 and TRBJ2-2): EPEVTQTPSHQVTQMGQEVILRCVPISNHLYFYWYRQILGQKVEFLVSFYNNEISEKSEIFDDQFSVERPDGSNFTLKIRSTKLEDSAMYFCASSYQGTDTGELFFGEGSRLTVL.

V is TRBV6-5 and J is TRBJ1-6; D ambiguous. The CDR3 has 13 residues. V was trimmed by 3 bases and J by 8 bases, leaving 8 bases between them. The germline gives CDR1 MNHEY, CDR2 SVGAGI. DNA for the CDR3: TGTGCCAGCAGTTATTCGTTCGATTCACCCCTCCACTTT. As protein: CASSYSFDSPLHF.

This chain uses TRBV4-3 with TRBJ1-3, with D unresolved. This CDR3 contains 15 residues. Germline CDR1 reads LGHNA; CDR2 reads YSLEER. V lost 1 base and J 1 base, leaving 8 bases between the germline ends. The CDR3 bases are TGCGCCAGCAGCCAAGGCAGCGGATCTGGAAACACCATATATTTT. This encodes CASSQGSGSGNTIYF.

This chain connects TRBV3-1 (or the pseudogene TRBV3-2) to TRBJ1-6, with 9 bases that match TRBD1. After removal of 1 base from V and 6 bases from J, the junction contained 1 base not matched to a gene. This CDR3 has 15 residues. CDR1 and CDR2 from the germline V gene are LGHDT and YNNKEL (reference sequence). The CDR3 region has the DNA TGTGCCAGCAGCCAAGTGGGACAGGGTAATTCACCCCTCCACTTT. This sequence encodes CASSQVGQGNSPLHF.

This clone was picked up one time. The rearrangement uses TRBV5-4 and TRBJ2-3; TRBD2 matches at 11 bases. Germline V gene data show CDR1 as SGHNT and CDR2 as YYREEE (reference sequence). The CDR3 runs to 18 residues. Germline trimming cut 3 bases from V and 5 bases from J; bases unmatched to any gene: 14. CDR3: CASSSSGGITSGGDTQYF. CDR3 sequence (DNA): TGTGCCAGCAGCTCCAGCGGGGGGATAACTAGCGGGGGAGATACGCAGTATTTT. The complete variable domain, with remaining parts taken from reference TRBV5-4 and TRBJ2-3, reads ETGVTQSPTHLIKTRGQQVTLRCSSQSGHNTVSWYQQALGQGPQFIFQYYREEENGRGNFPPRFSGLQFPNYSSELNVNALELDDSALYLCASSSSGGITSGGDTQYFGPGTRLTVL.

This clone was seen a handful of times. Different DNA sequences within this sample yield the same CDR3. The rearrangement joins TRBV5-1 to TRBJ1-1; no reliable D call. The CDR3 runs 14 residues. CDR1 is SGHRS, CDR2 YFSETQ, per germline. V was shortened by 0 bases and J by 1 base, with 7 bases between the two germline ends. The CDR3 region has the DNA TGCGCCAGCAGCTTGGCTAGAGGGAACACTGAAGCTTTCTTT. Its translation: CASSLARGNTEAFF.

This clone has a single count. The CDR3 bases are TGTGCCACCGGAGACGGTCTAGCGGGGGAGATGGGCACAGATACGCAGTATTTT. This translates into CATGDGLAGEMGTDTQYF. The chain combines TRBV18 with TRBJ2-3, with 10 positions matching TRBD2. Germline V lookup: CDR1 KGHSH, CDR2 LQKENI. V lost 10 bases to trimming and J lost 1 base; unmatched junction nucleotides: 17. The CDR3 runs 18 residues.

The CDR3 sequence: CASSYSDRGYEQYF. The CDR3 coding sequence is TGTGCCAGCAGTTACTCCGACAGGGGGTACGAGCAGTACTTC. The chain combines TRBV6-5 with TRBJ2-7, with 9 positions matching TRBD1. Losses at the gene ends were 0 bases for V and 4 bases for J; bases not matched to a gene: 1. This CDR3 spans 14 amino acids. Germline lookup yields CDR1 MNHEY and CDR2 SVGAGI.

CDR3 sequence reads: CASSLWPGQLGNGYTF. The DNA for the CDR3 is TGCGCCAGCAGCTTGTGGCCCGGACAGCTCGGCAATGGCTACACCTTC. The chain joins TRBV5-1 to TRBJ1-2, with a possible D match to TRBD1 (6 bases). CDR3 length: 16 amino acids. The V end lost 1 base, the J end lost 6 bases, and 19 bases lay between the germline ends. Germline CDR1 is SGHRS and CDR2 is YFSETQ.

This clone occurred a few times. J is TRBJ2-7 and V is TRBV4-2; 10 positions match TRBD2. CDR1 is LGHNA, CDR2 YNFKEQ, per germline. The V segment lost 6 bases and the J segment 4 bases; nucleotides outside the gene matches: 6. This CDR3 has 14 amino acids. The CDR3: CASRERGGKYEQYF. The CDR3 bases are TGTGCCAGCAGAGAGCGGGGGGGCAAGTACGAGCAGTACTTC.

The chain links TRBV18 to TRBJ2-7; D is possibly TRBD1 (6 bases). Between the trimmed V and J ends, which lost 3 bases and 0 bases, there was a span of 12 bases. The CDR3 length is 15 residues. The germline V gene encodes CDR1 KGHSH and CDR2 LQKENI. The CDR3 coding sequence is TGTGCCAGCTCACCTGGGGGCAGGAACTCCTACGAGCAGTACTTC. This sequence encodes CASSPGGRNSYEQYF.

Written as DNA, the CDR3 is TGTGCCATCAGTGAGTCAGGGGGCAACACCATATATTTT. Residues: CAISESGGNTIYF. V usage is TRBV10-3 and J usage is TRBJ1-3; TRBD1 aligns across 7 bases. This CDR3 contains 13 residues. The trim removed 0 bases at V and 7 bases at J, leaving 0 bases unmatched. The V gene's germline CDR1 is ENHRY and CDR2 SYGVKD.

The rearrangement joins TRBV19 to TRBJ2-2, with 11 bases identical to TRBD1. This CDR3 comprises 17 residues. Germline V gives CDR1 LNHDA, CDR2 SQIVND (reference sequence). V gave up 2 bases and J gave up 4 bases; unmatched junction bases: 6. CDR3 sequence reads: CASSISKGQGGTGELFF. CDR3 nucleotide sequence: TGTGCCAGTAGTATAAGTAAGGGACAGGGGGGCACCGGGGAGCTGTTTTTT.